Listed below are T cell receptor beta chains from one sample, sequenced in a study of blood T cell repertoires in COVID-19. The assay was immunoSEQ multiplex PCR, and TCRdb's table has in-frame clones only and misses some. In the table there are 80,000 to 90,000 clones, around 86% of which are singletons. What was sequenced was peripheral blood. The receptors come from a man aged 40-55 years with acute or convalescent COVID-19. CDR3s include the opening cysteine and the closing phenylalanine or tryptophan. Each record gives: D gene, clone size, V gene, J gene, CDR3 DNA, CDR3 protein. D genes are given only for firm matches. Clone size is stated in some rows and not others, as once, few, many or a class when expanded.

TRBD1	-	TRBV19	TRBJ1-3	TGTGCCAGCTTACGACAGGGCGTTGGAAACACCATATATTTT	CASLRQGVGNTIYF
TRBD1	-	TRBV7-9	TRBJ1-1	TGTGCCAGCAGCTTCGGGACAGGGTCGAACACTGAAGCTTTCTTT	CASSFGTGSNTEAFF
-	-	TRBV5-6	TRBJ2-7	TGTGCCAGCAGCTTGGACTGGTCCTACGAGCAGTACTTC	CASSLDWSYEQYF
-	-	TRBV18	TRBJ1-3	TGTGCCAGCTCACCCAGGGCAGCCTCTGGAAACACCATATATTTT	CASSPRAASGNTIYF
-	-	TRBV7-9	TRBJ1-6	TGTGCCAGCAGCCTACAGGGAAAAGGGTCACCCCTCCACTTT	CASSLQGKGSPLHF
TRBD2	once	TRBV24-1	TRBJ2-1	TGTGCCACCAGTGATCCCTCGGGGGGCGGGGGGTACAATGAGCAGTTCTTC	CATSDPSGGGGYNEQFF
TRBD1	-	TRBV6-6	TRBJ1-2	TGTGCCAGCAGGCGGACAGGGGGCAGGGACTATGGCTACACCTTC	CASRRTGGRDYGYTF
TRBD1	-	TRBV19	TRBJ1-1	TGTGCCAGTATCGGACAGGAGGCGGACACTGAAGCTTTCTTT	CASIGQEADTEAFF
-	few	TRBV2	TRBJ1-5	TGTGCCAGCAGTCCTCTACAGGGTAGCAATCAGCCCCAGCATTTT	CASSPLQGSNQPQHF
-	-	TRBV9	TRBJ2-7	TGTGCCAGCAGCGTAGGCGTGGCGGGGTCCGAGCAGTACTTC	CASSVGVAGSEQYF
TRBD1	once	TRBV15	TRBJ1-1	TGTGCCACCAGCTGGGACAGGGTGAACACTGAAGCTTTCTTT	CATSWDRVNTEAFF
-	-	TRBV10-1	TRBJ1-1	TGCGCCAGCAGTGAGTCACTAGGGACCATGGGAGGCACTGAAGCTTTCTTT	CASSESLGTMGGTEAFF
TRBD2	few	TRBV7-7	TRBJ2-2	TGTGCCAGCAGTCCGAACCCCCCCCTAGCGGGAGTGGCCGGGGAGCTGTTTTTT	CASSPNPPLAGVAGELFF
-	-	TRBV12-5	TRBJ1-1	TGTGCTAGTGGTTTCGCGGGGGAGAACACTGAAGCTTTCTTT	CASGFAGENTEAFF
TRBD1	-	TRBV19	TRBJ1-3	TGTGCCAGTACCCGGGACAGGGGCTTCGGAAACACCATATATTTT	CASTRDRGFGNTIYF
-	-	TRBV6-1	TRBJ1-5	TGTGCCAGCAGTGAACTAAGGGGGGGTTACTTAGGTAGCAATCAGCCCCAGCATTTT	CASSELRGGYLGSNQPQHF
TRBD1	few	TRBV30	TRBJ2-2	TGTGCCTGGAGTGTACCAATCATCAGGGGGCCTACTTCTACCGGGGAGCTGTTTTTT	CAWSVPIIRGPTSTGELFF
-	-	TRBV10-1	TRBJ2-3	TGCGCCAGCAGTGACCAGGGATATACGCAGTATTTT	CASSDQGYTQYF
-	-	TRBV5-1	TRBJ2-1	TGCGCCAGCAGCCTGAGTAGCGGAAACAATGAGCAGTTCTTC	CASSLSSGNNEQFF
TRBD1	-	TRBV25-1	TRBJ1-2	TGTGCCAGCAGCCCCGGGACAGCAAAGGGCTACACCTTC	CASSPGTAKGYTF
TRBD2	-	TRBV14	TRBJ2-1	TGTGCCAGCAGTCGACTAGCGGGGGGGTCCTACAATGAGCAGTTCTTC	CASSRLAGGSYNEQFF
-	-	TRBV27	TRBJ1-6	TGTGCCAGCAGTTTATCGGGGCCATTCTATAATTCACCCCTCCACTTT	CASSLSGPFYNSPLHF
-	-	TRBV12-3/TRBV12-4	TRBJ2-1	TGTGCCACCCCCGGGAACTACAATGAGCAGTTCTTC	CATPGNYNEQFF
TRBD1	-	TRBV7-9	TRBJ1-4	TGTGCCAGCAGCGAGGGCCAGGGGGCGTTCGAAAAACTGTTTTTT	CASSEGQGAFEKLFF
-	-	TRBV5-6	TRBJ1-3	TGTGCCAGCAGCTTGAGGGGCAGTACTGGAAACACCATATATTTT	CASSLRGSTGNTIYF
TRBD1	-	TRBV5-4	TRBJ2-3	TGTGCCAGCAGACCAGGGGGAATTAGCACAGATACGCAGTATTTT	CASRPGGISTDTQYF
-	-	TRBV18	TRBJ2-5	TGTGCCAGCTCGAACCGGGACACCTTCCAAGAGACCCAGTACTTC	CASSNRDTFQETQYF
-	-	TRBV7-2	TRBJ2-5	TGTGCCAGCAGCTTAATGGGGAGGGAGACCCAGTACTTC	CASSLMGRETQYF
-	-	TRBV3-1/TRBV3-2	TRBJ1-2	TGTGCCAGCAGCCAAGATAGGGCGGGAGGCTACACCTTC	CASSQDRAGGYTF
-	once	TRBV18	TRBJ1-2	TGTGCCAGCTCACCACTTGTCGCGCGGGGAAAGCCCTATGGCTACACCTTC	CASSPLVARGKPYGYTF
TRBD1	-	TRBV5-5	TRBJ1-2	TGTGCCAGCAGCAGGACAGGGGGCGACTATGGCTACACCTTC	CASSRTGGDYGYTF
-	-	TRBV12-3/TRBV12-4	TRBJ1-1	TGTGCCAGCAGTAGACAGTTAGATGAAGCTTTCTTT	CASSRQLDEAFF
TRBD2	once	TRBV7-2	TRBJ2-1	TGTGCCAGCAGCTTTCTAGCGGGAAATGAGCAGTTCTTC	CASSFLAGNEQFF
-	-	TRBV5-1	TRBJ2-1	TGCGCCAGCAGCTTGGGACTGTCGGCCTACAATGAGCAGTTCTTC	CASSLGLSAYNEQFF
-	-	TRBV9	TRBJ2-3	TGTGCCAGCAGCCCGCGGACAGCTACCACAGATACGCAGTATTTT	CASSPRTATTDTQYF
-	-	TRBV30	TRBJ1-3	TGTGCCTCCTCAGGGTGGGGAAACACCATATATTTT	CASSGWGNTIYF
-	-	TRBV7-3	TRBJ2-2	TGTGCCAGCAGCCCCACTCCGACAGAAGCAACCGGGGAGCTGTTTTTT	CASSPTPTEATGELFF
-	-	TRBV11-3	TRBJ1-1	TGTGCCAGCAGCCCACAGGGTAGGGACACTGAAGCTTTCTTT	CASSPQGRDTEAFF
TRBD1	-	TRBV7-2	TRBJ1-2	TGTGCCAGCAGCCTTGGGGGGGACAGGGTCTGGGACTATGGCTACACCTTC	CASSLGGDRVWDYGYTF
TRBD1	few	TRBV27	TRBJ1-6	TGTGCCAGCAGTCCTTCGGGACAGGGGCACTCACCCCTCCACTTT	CASSPSGQGHSPLHF
TRBD1	-	TRBV9	TRBJ2-7	TGTGCCAGCAGCGTCGGACAGGGACGAGAACGCGAGCAGTACTTC	CASSVGQGREREQYF
-	-	TRBV18	TRBJ1-5	TGTGCCAGCTCACCCCGGGACATGGTAAATCAGCCCCAGCATTTT	CASSPRDMVNQPQHF
-	-	TRBV4-3	TRBJ1-1	TGCGCCAGCAGCCAAGGGCCGAACACTGAAGCTTTCTTT	CASSQGPNTEAFF
-	-	TRBV7-8	TRBJ1-2	TGTGCCAGCAGCTTACTCCCAGGGATGGGCTATGGCTACACCTTC	CASSLLPGMGYGYTF